These T cell receptor beta chains were read from a single sample in a study of T cells in Graves' hyperthyroidism and ophthalmopathy. In TCRdb, the multiplex PCR reads were re-called with MiXCR into one record per CDR3 protein. Among about 640,000 distinct CDR3 sequences listed, roughly 15% were seen once. Material for sequencing was blood. The source of these receptors is a woman aged 50 to 60 with Graves' ophthalmopathy. CDR3s include the opening cysteine and the closing phenylalanine or tryptophan. Fields, in order: J gene, V gene, CDR3 protein.

>TRBJ2-7|TRBV20-1
CSAGLAGGYEQYF
>TRBJ2-7|TRBV18
CASSPTVRDSEQYF
>TRBJ2-1|TRBV6-5
CASSYVRGRSDNEQFF
>TRBJ2-7|TRBV28
CASSSSPLPGKRYEQYF
>TRBJ2-5|TRBV19
CASSITGVEETRYF
>TRBJ2-7|TRBV5-1
CASSSLAEPYEQYF
>TRBJ1-2|TRBV24-1
CATSDTGTGVHGYTF
>TRBJ2-1|TRBV20-1
CSASGGSPTNEQFF
>TRBJ1-5|TRBV6-1
CASSETGHAYQPQHF
>TRBJ2-4|TRBV13
CASSLYRAKNIQYF
>TRBJ2-2|TRBV28
CASSTRDRGSGSSKGTGELFF
>TRBJ2-3|TRBV4-2
CASSQDLTSGAFTDTQYF
>TRBJ2-1|TRBV30
CAWRRGTYNEQFF
>TRBJ2-7|TRBV3-1
CASSDRSSGSYEQYF
>TRBJ2-5|TRBV27
CASSLWGGKAQETQYF
>TRBJ2-5|TRBV27
CASSSGLAGGPPYF
>TRBJ2-2|TRBV19
CASSIRGSTGELFF
>TRBJ1-6|TRBV5-1
CASSLESFTNSPLHF
>TRBJ1-2|TRBV19
CASSQPTGYEGYTF
>TRBJ2-3|TRBV11-2
CASSQSGGTTDTQYF
>TRBJ2-6|TRBV28
CASSSPRGTSSGANVLTF
>TRBJ2-3|TRBV12-3/TRBV12-4
CASRPLSDSTDTQYF
>TRBJ2-1|TRBV18
CASSPPSGTGEQFF
>TRBJ1-2|TRBV28
CASSSVSDGYTF
>TRBJ2-4|TRBV2
CASSEGSGTKNIQYF
>TRBJ2-3|TRBV20-1
CSGRGWADTQYF
>TRBJ2-7|TRBV7-9
CASSLGAGLSYEQYF
>TRBJ2-5|TRBV30
CAWSMASGLRETQYF
>TRBJ1-5|TRBV7-2
CASSIDRVSNQPQHF
>TRBJ2-3|TRBV5-1
CASSSDRSTDTQYF